This passage covers 16 T cell receptor beta chains from one sample sequenced in a study of T cells after yellow fever vaccination (dated by TCRdb to about 2019). Sample treatment or condition, as interpreted from the label and publication: live attenuated yellow fever vaccine strain. The library was built by means of 5' RACE. Sequenced using an Illumina HiSeq 2500. In TCRdb, the public reads were trimmed at Q25 with fastp and aligned with MiXCR, with productive beta chains retained. Every distinct CDR3 protein forms one entry, paired with its most common genes and DNA. This sample gives hundreds of thousands of distinct CDR3 sequences in total; about 14% of them show up just once. Of the sample, more than 13% is held by the ten largest clones. Sequencing used PBMCs, obtained on the day of the yellow fever booster vaccination. The receptors come from a man aged 25-45 years who received the YFV17D yellow fever vaccine.

A few counts support this clonotype. J is TRBJ2-7 and V is TRBV20-1; 11 nucleotides match TRBD2. The V gene end was trimmed by 6 bases and the J gene end by 5 bases; junction bases not matched to a gene: 12. The CDR3 sequence is 15 residues long. Germline V gives CDR1 DFQATT, CDR2 SNEGSKA (reference sequence). The CDR3, as DNA: TGCAGTGCGACCCCACTAGCGGGGGTCCGGGACGAGCAGTACTTC. Its protein product is CSATPLAGVRDEQYF.

This clonotype was recorded a few times. This chain connects TRBV9 to TRBJ2-1, with 8 positions matching TRBD2. Germline V gene sequence: CDR1 SGDLS, CDR2 YYNGEE. V shed 4 bases, J shed 3 bases, and the junction held 6 bases outside the gene matches. CDR3 length: 15 amino acids. CDR3 amino acids: CASSTISGDYNEQFF. In DNA, the CDR3 is TGTGCCAGCAGCACAATTAGCGGGGACTACAATGAGCAGTTCTTC.

There are a few counts of this clonotype. The rearrangement joins TRBV28 to TRBJ1-2; D not resolved. CDR3 length equals 12 residues. CDR1 MDHEN and CDR2 SYDVKM come from the germline V gene. V was shortened by 1 base and J by 8 bases, with 8 bases between the two germline ends. This chain's CDR3 is CASSLLRSGYTF. In DNA form, the CDR3 reads TGTGCCAGCAGTTTATTGAGATCGGGCTACACCTTC.

A few counts support this clonotype. The chain carries TRBV7-9 and TRBJ1-2; D is possibly TRBD1 (6 bases). Looked up from germline, CDR1 is SEHNR and CDR2 is FQNEAQ (reference sequence). This CDR3 contains 14 residues. V shed 5 bases and J shed 2 bases, with 12 bases lying between them. The CDR3 coding sequence is TGTGCCAGCAGCGGAGAGGGGGAAAACTATGGCTACACCTTC. This gives the protein CASSGEGENYGYTF.

The V gene is TRBV27, the J gene TRBJ2-5; TRBD2 matches at 11 bases. V lost 4 bases and J lost 4; bases outside the gene matches: 8. This CDR3 comprises 16 residues. Germline lookup yields CDR1 MNHEY and CDR2 SMNVEV (reference sequence). The CDR3 DNA reads TGTGCCAGCAGTTCCCCTCTAGCGGGAGGCGGAGAGACCCAGTACTTC. It is translated as CASSSPLAGGGETQYF.

CDR3 DNA sequence: TGTGCCAGCAGTGGGACACGCCTAAGCTCCTACGAGCAGTACTTC. This translates into CASSGTRLSSYEQYF. The V gene is TRBV6-1, the J gene TRBJ2-7; D may be TRBD1 (5 bases). Trimming removed 4 bases at V and 0 bases at J, with 13 bases between. The CDR3 has 15 amino acids. Germline assignment: CDR1 MNHNS and CDR2 SASEGT.

This clonotype occurred many times. The chain recombines TRBV5-1 with TRBJ2-1, with 14 positions matching TRBD2. Germline V CDR1 and CDR2: SGHRS, YFSETQ. The CDR3 has 16 residues. J gave up 10 bases and V 2 bases, and 8 bases lay outside the gene matches. This CDR3 is CASSLGGGLAGEEQFF. CDR3 DNA sequence: TGCGCCAGCAGCTTAGGGGGGGGACTAGCGGGAGAAGAGCAGTTCTTC.

This clonotype has just a few counts. The gene calls are TRBV27 and TRBJ1-2; maybe TRBD1 (5 bases). The CDR3 covers 13 residues. Deletions cut 7 bases from V and 5 bases from J, with 14 bases between. Per the germline V gene, CDR1 is MNHEY and CDR2 is SMNVEV (reference sequence). The CDR3 sequence: CASTSVEGYGYTF. The CDR3 DNA follows: TGTGCCAGCACGAGTGTAGAGGGGTATGGCTACACCTTC.

This clonotype has just a few counts. The chain is built from TRBV7-2 and TRBJ2-5, with D tentatively TRBD2 (6 bases). Deletions cut 5 bases from V and 7 bases from J, with 20 bases between. In germline, CDR1 is SGHTA, CDR2 FQGNSA. CDR3 length: 15 residues. The CDR3 coding sequence is TGTGCCAGCAGCGTGCGGGATTCCCCAACTGGGACCCAGTACTTC. Translating it yields CASSVRDSPTGTQYF.

This clonotype was observed a handful of times. The gene calls are TRBV4-3 and TRBJ2-3; 9 bases align to TRBD1. V lost 1 base and J lost 7; bases outside the gene matches: 3. Germline loops: CDR1 LGHNA, CDR2 YSLEER. The CDR3 spans 14 residues. The CDR3 DNA reads TGCGCCAGCAGCCAAGGGGACAGGGAAAATACGCAGTATTTT. Its translation: CASSQGDRENTQYF.

This clonotype was picked up a small number of times. This chain uses TRBV30 with TRBJ2-5; 8 bases agree with TRBD2. Germline lookup yields CDR1 GTSNPN and CDR2 SVGIG (reference sequence). V gave up 2 bases and J gave up 5 bases; unmatched junction bases: 4. This CDR3 has 13 amino acids. In nucleotides, the CDR3 is TGTGCCTGGAGTAGCGGGAGTGGGGAGACCCAGTACTTC. Amino acid sequence: CAWSSGSGETQYF.

This clonotype was found a few times. The CDR3 DNA is TGTGCCAGTAGTTCGCAGGCTGGCACCGGGGAGCTGTTTTTT. This sequence encodes CASSSQAGTGELFF. The chain combines TRBV19 with TRBJ2-2; D call uncertain. With 5 bases removed from V and 4 bases from J, the gap between germline ends came to 11 bases. The CDR3 is 14 amino acids. The germline CDR1 and CDR2 sequences are LNHDA and SQIVND (reference sequence).

This clonotype was recorded a few times. The chain couples TRBV6-2 or TRBV6-3 to TRBJ2-7, with D possibly being TRBD2 (7 bases). V was clipped by 1 base and J by 7 bases, with 17 bases between them. The CDR3 contains 15 residues. Germline-derived CDR1 and CDR2 are MNHEY and SVGEGT. The CDR3 is CASSYFMGGRGEQYF. The CDR3 coding sequence is TGTGCCAGCAGTTACTTCATGGGGGGGCGCGGGGAGCAGTACTTC.

The chain is built from TRBV23-1 and TRBJ1-2, with a weak D call TRBD1 (5 bases). TRBV23-1 is identified as an open reading frame with a role that is uncertain. V shed 2 bases and J shed 0 bases, with 25 bases lying between them. This CDR3 region has 20 residues. This CDR3 is CASSQPYGRGGGISNYGYTF. The CDR3 nucleotides read TGCGCCAGCAGTCAACCCTATGGTAGGGGCGGAGGAATCTCTAACTATGGCTACACCTTC.

In nucleotides, the CDR3 is TGTGCCAGCGCCCGACTAGCGGGAGGGCCAGGCAATGAGCAGTTCTTC. Encoded protein: CASARLAGGPGNEQFF. This rearrangement joins TRBV3-1 to TRBJ2-1, with 14 bases identical to TRBD2. CDR3 length equals 16 residues. The trim removed 8 bases at V and 6 bases at J, leaving 9 bases unmatched. Per germline, CDR1 LGHDT and CDR2 YNNKEL (reference sequence).

The chain has TRBV4-3 and TRBJ1-1; unclear D gene. Between the trimmed V and J ends, which lost 3 bases and 0 bases, there was a span of 5 bases. This CDR3 region has 13 residues. Per germline, CDR1 LGHNA and CDR2 YSLEER. This CDR3 is CASSHVVNTEAFF. The CDR3 nucleotides read TGCGCCAGCAGCCACGTGGTGAACACTGAAGCTTTCTTT.